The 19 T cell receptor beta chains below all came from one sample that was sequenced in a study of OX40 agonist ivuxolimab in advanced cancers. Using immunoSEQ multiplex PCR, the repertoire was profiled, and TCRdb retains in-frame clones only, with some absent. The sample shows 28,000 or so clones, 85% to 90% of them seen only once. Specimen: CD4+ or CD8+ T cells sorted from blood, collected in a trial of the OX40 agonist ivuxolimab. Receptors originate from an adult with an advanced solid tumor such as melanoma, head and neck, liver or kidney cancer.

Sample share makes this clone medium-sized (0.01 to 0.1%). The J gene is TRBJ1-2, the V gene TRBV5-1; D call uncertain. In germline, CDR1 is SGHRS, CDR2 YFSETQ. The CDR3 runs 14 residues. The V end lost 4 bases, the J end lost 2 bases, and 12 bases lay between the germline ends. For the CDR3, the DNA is TGCGCCAGCAGCCATCCAAGGAACAACTATGGCTACACCTTC. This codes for CASSHPRNNYGYTF.

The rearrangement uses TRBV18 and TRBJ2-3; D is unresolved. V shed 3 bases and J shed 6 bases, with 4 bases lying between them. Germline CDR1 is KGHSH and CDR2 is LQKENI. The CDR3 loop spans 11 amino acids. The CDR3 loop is CASSPVDTQYF. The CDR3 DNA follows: TGTGCCAGCTCACCGGTGGATACGCAGTATTTT.

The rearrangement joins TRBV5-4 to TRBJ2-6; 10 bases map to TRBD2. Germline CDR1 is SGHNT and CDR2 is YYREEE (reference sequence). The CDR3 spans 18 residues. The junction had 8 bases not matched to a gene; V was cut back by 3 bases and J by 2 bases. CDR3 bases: TGTGCCAGCAGCTCCTCACGGACTAGCGGAACTGGGGCCAACGTCCTGACTTTC. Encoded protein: CASSSSRTSGTGANVLTF.

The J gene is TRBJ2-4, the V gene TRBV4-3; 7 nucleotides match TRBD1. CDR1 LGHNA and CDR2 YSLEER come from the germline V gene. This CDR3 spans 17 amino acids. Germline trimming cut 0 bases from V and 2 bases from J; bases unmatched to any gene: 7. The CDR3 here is CASSQEWQGVSKNIQYF. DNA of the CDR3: TGCGCCAGCAGCCAAGAATGGCAGGGGGTGTCCAAAAACATTCAGTACTTC.

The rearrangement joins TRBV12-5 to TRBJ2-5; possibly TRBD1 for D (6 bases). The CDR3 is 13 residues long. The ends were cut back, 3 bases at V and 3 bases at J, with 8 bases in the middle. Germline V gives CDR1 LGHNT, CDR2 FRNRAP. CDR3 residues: CASGFSGEETQYF. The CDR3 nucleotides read TGTGCTAGTGGTTTTTCAGGGGAAGAGACCCAGTACTTC.

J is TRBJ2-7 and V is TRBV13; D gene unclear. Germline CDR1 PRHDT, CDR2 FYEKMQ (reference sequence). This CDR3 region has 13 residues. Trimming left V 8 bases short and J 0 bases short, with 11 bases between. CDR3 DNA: TGTGCCAGCCGATTCCTACACTCCTACGAGCAGTACTTC. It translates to CASRFLHSYEQYF.

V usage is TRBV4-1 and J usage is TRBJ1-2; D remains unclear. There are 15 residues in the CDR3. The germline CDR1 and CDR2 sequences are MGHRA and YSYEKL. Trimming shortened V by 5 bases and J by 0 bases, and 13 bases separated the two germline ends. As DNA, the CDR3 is TGCGCCAGCAGCTGGACGCGGGAAGCTAACTATGGCTACACCTTC. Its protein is CASSWTREANYGYTF.

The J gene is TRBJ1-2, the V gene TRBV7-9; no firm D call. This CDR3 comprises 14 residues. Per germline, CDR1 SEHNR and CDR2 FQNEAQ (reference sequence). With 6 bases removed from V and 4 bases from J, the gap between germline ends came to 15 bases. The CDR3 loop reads CASRTVGNPYGYTF. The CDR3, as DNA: TGTGCCAGCAGAACCGTAGGGAACCCCTATGGCTACACCTTC.

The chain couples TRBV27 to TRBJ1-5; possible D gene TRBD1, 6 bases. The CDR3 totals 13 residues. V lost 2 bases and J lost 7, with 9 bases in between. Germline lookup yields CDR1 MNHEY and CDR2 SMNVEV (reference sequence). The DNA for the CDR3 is TGTGCCAGCAGTTTAGCCAGGGGACAGCCCCAGCATTTT. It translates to CASSLARGQPQHF.

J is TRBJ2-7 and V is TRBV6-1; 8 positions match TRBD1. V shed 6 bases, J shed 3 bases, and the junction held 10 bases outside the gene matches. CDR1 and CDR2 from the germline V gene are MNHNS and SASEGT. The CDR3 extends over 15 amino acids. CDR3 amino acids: CASRNGQGISYEQYF. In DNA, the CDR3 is TGTGCCAGCAGAAACGGACAGGGAATAAGCTACGAGCAGTACTTC.

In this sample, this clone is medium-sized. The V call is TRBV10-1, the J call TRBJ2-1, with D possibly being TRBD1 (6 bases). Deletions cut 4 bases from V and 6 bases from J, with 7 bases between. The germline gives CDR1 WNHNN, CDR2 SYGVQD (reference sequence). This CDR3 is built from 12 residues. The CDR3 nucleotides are TGCGCCAGCAGTGGACAGGCCAATGAGCAGTTCTTC. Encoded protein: CASSGQANEQFF.

Here the CDR3 reads CASSQDTGTARGELFF. The CDR3 coding sequence is TGCGCCAGCAGCCAAGACACCGGGACAGCTAGGGGGGAGCTGTTTTTT. The chain uses TRBV4-3 and TRBJ2-2, with TRBD1 matching 7 bases. CDR1 and CDR2 from the germline V gene are LGHNA and YSLEER. J gave up 8 bases and V 0 bases, and 9 bases lay outside the gene matches. This CDR3 has 16 residues.

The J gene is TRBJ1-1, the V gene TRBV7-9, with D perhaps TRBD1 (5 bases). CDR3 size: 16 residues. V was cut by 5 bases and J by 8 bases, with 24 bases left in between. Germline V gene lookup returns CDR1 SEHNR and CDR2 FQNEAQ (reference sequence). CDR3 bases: TGTGCCAGCAGCCTAGGCCCTTCGACAGTGACATTAGAAGCTTTCTTT. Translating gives CASSLGPSTVTLEAFF.

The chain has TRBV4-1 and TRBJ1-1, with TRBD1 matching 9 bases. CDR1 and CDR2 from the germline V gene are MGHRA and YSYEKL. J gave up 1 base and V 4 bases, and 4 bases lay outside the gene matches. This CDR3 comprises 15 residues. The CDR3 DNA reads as TGCGCCAGCAGCCCCTGGGACAGGGCGAACACTGAAGCTTTCTTT. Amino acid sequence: CASSPWDRANTEAFF.

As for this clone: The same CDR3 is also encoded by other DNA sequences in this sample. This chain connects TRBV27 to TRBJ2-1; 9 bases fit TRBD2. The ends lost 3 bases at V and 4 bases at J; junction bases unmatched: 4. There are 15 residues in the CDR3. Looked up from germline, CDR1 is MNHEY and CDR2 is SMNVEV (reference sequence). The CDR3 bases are TGTGCCAGCAGTTTGTCGGCGGGGGGGTACAATGAGCAGTTCTTC. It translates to CASSLSAGGYNEQFF.

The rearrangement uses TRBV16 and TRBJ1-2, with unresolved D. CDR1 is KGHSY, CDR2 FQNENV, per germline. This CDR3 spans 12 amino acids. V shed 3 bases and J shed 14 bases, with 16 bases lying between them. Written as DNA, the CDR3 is TGTGCCAGCAGCCAGGGTCGGACGGGGTATACCTTC. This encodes CASSQGRTGYTF.

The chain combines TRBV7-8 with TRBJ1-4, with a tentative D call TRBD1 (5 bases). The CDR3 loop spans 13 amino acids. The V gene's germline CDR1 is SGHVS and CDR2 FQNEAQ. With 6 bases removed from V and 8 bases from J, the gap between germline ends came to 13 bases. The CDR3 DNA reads TGTGCCAGCAGTCCAGGGCAGACCGAAAAACTGTTTTTT. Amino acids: CASSPGQTEKLFF.

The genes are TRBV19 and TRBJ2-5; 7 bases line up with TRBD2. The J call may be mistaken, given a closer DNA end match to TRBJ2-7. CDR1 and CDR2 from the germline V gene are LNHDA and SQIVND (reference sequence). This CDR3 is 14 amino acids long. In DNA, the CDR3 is TGTGCCAGTAGTATGGTAGGGACTACCTACGAGCAGTACTTC. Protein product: CASSMVGTTYEQYF.

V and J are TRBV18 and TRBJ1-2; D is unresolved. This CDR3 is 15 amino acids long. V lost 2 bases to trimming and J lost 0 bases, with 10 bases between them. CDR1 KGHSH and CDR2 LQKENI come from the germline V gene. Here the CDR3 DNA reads TGTGCCAGCTCACCAGTCGGGCCCCCTAACTATGGCTACACCTTC. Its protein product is CASSPVGPPNYGYTF.